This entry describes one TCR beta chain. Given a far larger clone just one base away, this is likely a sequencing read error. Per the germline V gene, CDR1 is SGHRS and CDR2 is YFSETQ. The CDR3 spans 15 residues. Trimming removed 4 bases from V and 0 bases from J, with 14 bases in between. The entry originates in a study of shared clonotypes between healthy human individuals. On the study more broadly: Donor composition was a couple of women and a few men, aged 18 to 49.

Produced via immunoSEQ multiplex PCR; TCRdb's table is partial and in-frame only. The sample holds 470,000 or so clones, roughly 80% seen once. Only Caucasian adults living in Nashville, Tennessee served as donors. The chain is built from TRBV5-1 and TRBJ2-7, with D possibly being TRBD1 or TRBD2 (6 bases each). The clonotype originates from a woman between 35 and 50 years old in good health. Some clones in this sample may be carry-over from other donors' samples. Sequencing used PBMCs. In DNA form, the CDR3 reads TGCGCCAGCAGCCACGACGGGGGCGGCTCCTACGAGCAGTACTTC. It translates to CASSHDGGGSYEQYF.